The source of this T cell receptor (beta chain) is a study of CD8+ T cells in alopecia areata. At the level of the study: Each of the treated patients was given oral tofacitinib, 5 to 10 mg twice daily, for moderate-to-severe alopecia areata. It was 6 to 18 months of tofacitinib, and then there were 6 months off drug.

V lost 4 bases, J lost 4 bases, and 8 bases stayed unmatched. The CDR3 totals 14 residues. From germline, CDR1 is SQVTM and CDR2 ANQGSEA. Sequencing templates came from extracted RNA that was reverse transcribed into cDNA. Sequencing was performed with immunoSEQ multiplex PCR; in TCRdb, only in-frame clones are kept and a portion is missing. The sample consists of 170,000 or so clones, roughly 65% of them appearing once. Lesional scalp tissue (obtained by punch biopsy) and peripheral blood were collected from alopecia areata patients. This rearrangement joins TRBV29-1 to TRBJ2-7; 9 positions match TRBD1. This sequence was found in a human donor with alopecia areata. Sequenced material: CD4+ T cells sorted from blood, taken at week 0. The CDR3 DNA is TGCAGCGTTGCTCGACAGGGGGGTTCTTACGAGCAGTACTTC. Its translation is CSVARQGGSYEQYF.